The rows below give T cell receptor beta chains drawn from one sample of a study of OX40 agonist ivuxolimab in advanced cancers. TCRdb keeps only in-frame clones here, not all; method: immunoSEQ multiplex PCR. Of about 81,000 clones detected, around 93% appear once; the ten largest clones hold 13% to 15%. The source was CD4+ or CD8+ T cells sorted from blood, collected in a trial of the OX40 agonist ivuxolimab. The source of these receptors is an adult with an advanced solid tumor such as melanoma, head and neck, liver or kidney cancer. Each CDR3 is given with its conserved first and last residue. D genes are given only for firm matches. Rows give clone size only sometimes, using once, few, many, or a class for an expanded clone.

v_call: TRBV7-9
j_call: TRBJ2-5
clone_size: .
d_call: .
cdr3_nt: TGTGCCAGCAGCTTAGACCAGGGCGACCAAGAGACCCAGTACTTC
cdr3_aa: CASSLDQGDQETQYF

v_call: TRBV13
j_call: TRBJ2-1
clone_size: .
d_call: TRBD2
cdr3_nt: TGTGCCAGCAGCTTCTCTGGTTGGGGGGGACGGCAGTTCTTC
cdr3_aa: CASSFSGWGGRQFF

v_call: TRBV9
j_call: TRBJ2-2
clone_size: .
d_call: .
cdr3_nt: TGTGCCAGCAGCGGGTCCGGTGGGCCCCGAGGGACCGGGGAGCTGTTTTTT
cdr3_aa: CASSGSGGPRGTGELFF

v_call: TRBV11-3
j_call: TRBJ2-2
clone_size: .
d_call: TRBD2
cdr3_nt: TGTGCCAGCAGCTCCGGGACTAGGGGAACCGGGGAGCTGTTTTTT
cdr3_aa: CASSSGTRGTGELFF

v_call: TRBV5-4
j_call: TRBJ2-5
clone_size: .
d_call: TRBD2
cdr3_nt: TGTGCCAGCAGCGACGTAGCGGGAGAAGAGACCCAGTACTTC
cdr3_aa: CASSDVAGEETQYF

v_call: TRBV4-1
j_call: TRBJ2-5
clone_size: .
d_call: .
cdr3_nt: TGCGCCAGCAGCCAGGTGACAGAGGGTAAACGAGAGACCCAGTACTTC
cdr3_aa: CASSQVTEGKRETQYF

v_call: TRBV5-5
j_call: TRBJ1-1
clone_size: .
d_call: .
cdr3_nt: TGTGCCAGCAGCCACAACCCCTCGTCGGGACTGATGAACACTGAAGCTTTCTTT
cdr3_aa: CASSHNPSSGLMNTEAFF

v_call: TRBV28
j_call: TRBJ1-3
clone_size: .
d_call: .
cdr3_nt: TGTGCCAGCAGTTTCATAAGAGGGCTAGTCTCTGGAAACACCATATATTTT
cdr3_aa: CASSFIRGLVSGNTIYF

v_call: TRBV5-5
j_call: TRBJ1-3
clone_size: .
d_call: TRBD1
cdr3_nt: TGTGCCAGCAGCGACCCAGGGGGCCGCTCTGGAAACACCATATATTTT
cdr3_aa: CASSDPGGRSGNTIYF

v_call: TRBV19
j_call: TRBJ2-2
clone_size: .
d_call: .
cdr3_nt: TGTGCCAGTGGTACCGGGGAGCTGTTTTTT
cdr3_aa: CASGTGELFF

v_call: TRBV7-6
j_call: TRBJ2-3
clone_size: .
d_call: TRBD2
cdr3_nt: TGTGCCAGCAGCTTAGGGACTAGCGGAAGCACAGATACGCAGTATTTT
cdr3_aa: CASSLGTSGSTDTQYF

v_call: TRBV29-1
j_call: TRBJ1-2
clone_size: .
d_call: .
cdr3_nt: TGCAGCGCTTCTGGGTTGACACAACCAGCTAACTATGGCTACACCTTC
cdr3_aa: CSASGLTQPANYGYTF

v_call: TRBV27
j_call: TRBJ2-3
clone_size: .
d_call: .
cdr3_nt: TGTGCCAGCAGTCTGGGCTGGGGGACAGATACGCAGTATTTT
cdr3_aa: CASSLGWGTDTQYF

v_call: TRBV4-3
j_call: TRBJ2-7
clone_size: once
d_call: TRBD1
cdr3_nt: TGCGCCAGCAGCCAAGAAGAGGGACAGGGGTACGAGCAGTACTTC
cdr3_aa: CASSQEEGQGYEQYF

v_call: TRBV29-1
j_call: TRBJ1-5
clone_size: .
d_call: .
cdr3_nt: TGCAGCGTTGATGGACCTTATCAGCCCCAGCATTTT
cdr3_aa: CSVDGPYQPQHF

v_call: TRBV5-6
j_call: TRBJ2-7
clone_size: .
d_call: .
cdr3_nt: TGTGCCAGCAGCTTGGGGACAGCCGGCCCCTACGAGCAGTACTTC
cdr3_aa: CASSLGTAGPYEQYF

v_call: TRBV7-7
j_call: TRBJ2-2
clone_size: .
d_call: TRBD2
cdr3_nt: TGTGCTAGCAGCTTAGTGAGCGGGGCCACCGGGGAGCTGTTTTTT
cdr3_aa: CASSLVSGATGELFF

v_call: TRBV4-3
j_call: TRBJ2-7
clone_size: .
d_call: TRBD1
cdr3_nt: TGCGCCAGCAGCCAAGGGCCGGGACAGGGTACGTACGAGCAGTACTTC
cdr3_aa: CASSQGPGQGTYEQYF

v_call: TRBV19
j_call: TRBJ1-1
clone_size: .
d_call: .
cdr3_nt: TGTGCCAGTAGTATAGTCCCGGGCCTCGAAGCTTTCTTT
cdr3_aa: CASSIVPGLEAFF

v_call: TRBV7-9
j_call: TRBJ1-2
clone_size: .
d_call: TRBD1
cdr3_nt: TGTGCCAGCAGCTCCGGGACAGGGGTGAGGGTCTATGGCTACACCTTC
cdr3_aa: CASSSGTGVRVYGYTF

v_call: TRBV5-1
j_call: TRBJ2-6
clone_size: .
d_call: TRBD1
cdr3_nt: TGCGCCAGCAGCCAGGAACGGGACAGGGGGTGGTCTGGGGCCAACGTCCTGACTTTC
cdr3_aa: CASSQERDRGWSGANVLTF

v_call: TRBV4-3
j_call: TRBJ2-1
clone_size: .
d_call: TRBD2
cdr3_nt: TGCGCCAGCAGCCAAGATAGTAGTGGGAGGGCCTCCTATGAGCAGTTCTTC
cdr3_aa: CASSQDSSGRASYEQFF

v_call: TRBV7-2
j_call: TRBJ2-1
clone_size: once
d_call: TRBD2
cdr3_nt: TGTGCCAGCAGCTTAGATGGGCGGGAGGGCCCCTACAATGAGCAGTTCTTC
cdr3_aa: CASSLDGREGPYNEQFF

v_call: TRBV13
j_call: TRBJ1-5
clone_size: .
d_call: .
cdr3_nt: TGTGCCAGCAGCTCCTCCCAGTCCCAGCTCAATCAGCCCCAGCATTTT
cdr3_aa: CASSSSQSQLNQPQHF

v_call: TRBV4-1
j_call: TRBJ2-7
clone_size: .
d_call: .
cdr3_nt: TGCGCCAGCAGTCCCCCGAGCTCCTACGAGCAGTACTTC
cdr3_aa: CASSPPSSYEQYF

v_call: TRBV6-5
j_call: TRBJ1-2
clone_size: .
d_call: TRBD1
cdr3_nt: TGTGCCAGCAGTTACCAGGGGGCCTTCGATGGCTACACCTTC
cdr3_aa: CASSYQGAFDGYTF

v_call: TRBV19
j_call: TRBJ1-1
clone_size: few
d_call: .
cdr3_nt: TGTGCCAGTACCCTGGACACAGACAAAGCTTTCTTT
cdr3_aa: CASTLDTDKAFF

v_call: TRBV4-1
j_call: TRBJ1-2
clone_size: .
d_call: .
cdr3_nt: TGCGCCAGCAGACTGGACCCTGGGGCAGCGGCCTATGGCTACACCTTC
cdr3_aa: CASRLDPGAAAYGYTF

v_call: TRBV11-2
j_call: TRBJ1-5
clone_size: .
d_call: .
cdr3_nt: TGTGCCAGCAGCCACCCCCCGGGTGAGAAGGGTCAGCCCCAGCATTTT
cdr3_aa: CASSHPPGEKGQPQHF

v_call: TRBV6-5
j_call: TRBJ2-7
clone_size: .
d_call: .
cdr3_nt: TGTGCCAGCAGTTCTCCGGAGGAGCGGAACTACGAGCAGTACTTC
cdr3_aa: CASSSPEERNYEQYF

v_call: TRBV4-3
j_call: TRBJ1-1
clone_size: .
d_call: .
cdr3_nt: TGCGCCAGCAGCCAGGAAAGGACAGTCACTGAAGCTTTCTTT
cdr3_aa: CASSQERTVTEAFF

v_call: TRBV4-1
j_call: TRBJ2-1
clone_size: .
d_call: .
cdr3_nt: TGCGCCAGCAGCCAAAGCCCAGGGTACGTAGGTGAGCAGTTCTTC
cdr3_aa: CASSQSPGYVGEQFF

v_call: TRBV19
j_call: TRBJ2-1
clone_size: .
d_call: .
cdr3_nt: TGTGCCAGTAGTTTTGGCTCCTACAATGAGCAGTTCTTC
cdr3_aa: CASSFGSYNEQFF

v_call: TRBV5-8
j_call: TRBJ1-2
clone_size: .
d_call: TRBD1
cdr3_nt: TGTGCCAGCAGCTATGAGGGACAGGACACATCTGGCTACACCTTC
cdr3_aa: CASSYEGQDTSGYTF

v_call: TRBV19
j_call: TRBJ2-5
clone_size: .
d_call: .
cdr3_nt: TGTGCCAGCAAGGATCTTTACCAAGAGACCCAGTACTTC
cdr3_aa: CASKDLYQETQYF

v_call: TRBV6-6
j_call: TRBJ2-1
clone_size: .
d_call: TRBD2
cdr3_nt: TGTGCCAGCAGTTACCGGCTAGCGGACTACAATGAGCAGTTCTTC
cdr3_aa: CASSYRLADYNEQFF

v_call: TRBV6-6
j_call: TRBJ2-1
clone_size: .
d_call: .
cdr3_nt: TGTGCCAGCAGTTACTCGAAGGGGGACAACAATGAGCAGTTCTTC
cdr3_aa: CASSYSKGDNNEQFF

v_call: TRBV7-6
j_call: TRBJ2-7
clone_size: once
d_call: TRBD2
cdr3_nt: TGTGCCAGCAGCGGGGCCGGGACTAGCGGGAGCCGTAGCTATTCCTACGAGCAGTACTTC
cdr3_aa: CASSGAGTSGSRSYSYEQYF

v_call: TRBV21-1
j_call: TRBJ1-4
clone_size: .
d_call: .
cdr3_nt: TGTGCCAGCAGCAAAGTTCGGGGCAGTACAACTAATGAAAAACTGTTTTTT
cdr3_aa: CASSKVRGSTTNEKLFF

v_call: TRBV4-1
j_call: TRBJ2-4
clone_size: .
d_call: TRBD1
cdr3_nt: TGCGCCAGCAGTAGTCCACAGGGGATCGGCAAAAACATTCAGTACTTC
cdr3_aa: CASSSPQGIGKNIQYF

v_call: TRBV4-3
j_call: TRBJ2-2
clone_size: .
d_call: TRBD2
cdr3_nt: TGCGCCAGCAGCCAAGATGAGAAACTAGCGGGCAACACCGGGGAGCTGTTTTTT
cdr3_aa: CASSQDEKLAGNTGELFF

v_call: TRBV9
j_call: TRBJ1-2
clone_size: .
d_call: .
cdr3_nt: TGTGCCAGCAGCGTAGCTGTGGGAGCGGGGGAGGCTAACTATGGCTACACCTTC
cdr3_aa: CASSVAVGAGEANYGYTF

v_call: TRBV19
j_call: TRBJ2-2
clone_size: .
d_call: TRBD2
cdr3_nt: TGTGCCAGTAGTATTTGGGCTAGCGGGGGGCGCACCGGGGAGCTGTTTTTT
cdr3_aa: CASSIWASGGRTGELFF

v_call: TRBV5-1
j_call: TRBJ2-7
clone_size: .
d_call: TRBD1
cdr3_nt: TGCGCCAGCAAGTCGGGACAGGGGGCGAGGGAGCAGTACTTC
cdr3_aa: CASKSGQGAREQYF

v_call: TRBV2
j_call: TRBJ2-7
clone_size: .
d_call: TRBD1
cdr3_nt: TGTGCCAGCAGTGAAGGTTTTGGGACAGGGAACGAGCAGTACTTC
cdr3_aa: CASSEGFGTGNEQYF

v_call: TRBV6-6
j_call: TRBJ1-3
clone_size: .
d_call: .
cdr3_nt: TGTGCCAGCAGTTACTCTCCCGAAACGGCCGGAAACACCATATATTTT
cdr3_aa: CASSYSPETAGNTIYF

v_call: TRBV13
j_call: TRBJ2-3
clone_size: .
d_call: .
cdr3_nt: TGTGCCAGCCCAGTCGAGGCGGGCAGGATACCAGATACGCAGTATTTT
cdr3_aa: CASPVEAGRIPDTQYF

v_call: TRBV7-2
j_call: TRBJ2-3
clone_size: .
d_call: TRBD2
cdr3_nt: TGTGCCAGCACCCCCGGGACTAGCGGACAAGATACGCAGTATTTT
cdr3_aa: CASTPGTSGQDTQYF